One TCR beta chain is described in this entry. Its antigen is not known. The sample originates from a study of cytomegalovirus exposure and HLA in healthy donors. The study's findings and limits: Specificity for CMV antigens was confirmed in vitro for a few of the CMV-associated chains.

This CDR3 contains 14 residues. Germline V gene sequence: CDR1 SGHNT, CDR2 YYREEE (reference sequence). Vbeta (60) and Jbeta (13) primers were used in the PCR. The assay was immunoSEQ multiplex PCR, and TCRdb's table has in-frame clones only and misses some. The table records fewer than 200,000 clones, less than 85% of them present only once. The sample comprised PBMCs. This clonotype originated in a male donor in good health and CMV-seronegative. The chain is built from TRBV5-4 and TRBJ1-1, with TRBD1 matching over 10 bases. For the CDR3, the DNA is TGTACCACCGGGACAGGGGACGGGTACACTGAAGCTTTCTTT. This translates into CTTGTGDGYTEAFF.